These 17 T cell receptor beta chains originate from one sample sequenced in a study of control samples from healthy donors and cancer patients. Only in-frame clones appear in the TCRdb table, and some are missing; sequencing was by immunoSEQ multiplex PCR. Of around 140,000 clones listed, under 95% were seen once; the top ten hold more than 5%. Sequenced material: blood. The receptors derive from a young man in good health.

The chain links TRBV4-1 to TRBJ2-7; perhaps TRBD2 as D (6 bases). Germline V gives CDR1 MGHRA, CDR2 YSYEKL. V shed 2 bases and J shed 1 base, with 21 bases lying between them. The CDR3 loop spans 18 amino acids. CDR3 DNA: TGCGCCAGCAGCCAAATGGCCCCCCTGGCGGGGCCTTCCTACGAGCAGTACTTC. Translation: CASSQMAPLAGPSYEQYF.

V is TRBV11-2 and J is TRBJ2-5; D might be TRBD1 or TRBD2, each matching 6 bases. Germline V gives CDR1 SGHAT, CDR2 FQNNGV. The CDR3 is 13 amino acids. With 7 bases removed from V and 5 bases from J, the gap between germline ends came to 14 bases. The CDR3 is CASKEGGRETQYF. In nucleotides, the CDR3 is TGTGCCAGCAAGGAGGGGGGCCGGGAGACCCAGTACTTC.

V usage is TRBV27 and J usage is TRBJ2-7, with TRBD2 identical over 7 bases. This CDR3 comprises 14 residues. Germline assignment: CDR1 MNHEY and CDR2 SMNVEV (reference sequence). The V gene end was trimmed by 2 bases and the J gene end by 5 bases; junction bases not matched to a gene: 6. CDR3 sequence: CASSLRGLLNEQYF. The CDR3 region has the DNA TGTGCCAGCAGTTTAAGGGGACTACTTAACGAGCAGTACTTC.

The V gene is TRBV7-9, the J gene TRBJ2-3, with TRBD2 matching over 8 bases. Unmatched junction bases numbered 6, after V lost 6 bases and J lost 1 base. Germline loops: CDR1 SEHNR, CDR2 FQNEAQ (reference sequence). The CDR3 is 15 residues long. As DNA, the CDR3 is TGTGCCAGCAGGGTCGAGACTAGCGGCACAGATACGCAGTATTTT. Its protein is CASRVETSGTDTQYF.

This clone was seen a single time. The chain recombines TRBV15 with TRBJ1-4, with D possibly TRBD1 on 6 matching bases. CDR3 size: 18 residues. CDR1 and CDR2 (germline): LNHNV, YYDKDF (reference sequence). Deletions cut 0 bases from V and 7 bases from J, with 21 bases between. The CDR3 region is CATSRDQEIAGESEKLFF. DNA for the CDR3: TGTGCCACCAGCAGAGATCAGGAAATAGCAGGGGAAAGTGAAAAACTGTTTTTT.

Notes on this clone: A much larger clone lies one base from this, so it may be a read error. Other nucleotide sequences from this sample produce the same CDR3. This chain's CDR3 is CASSEDRQPQHF. In DNA form, the CDR3 reads TGTGCCAGCAGTGAAGATCGGCAGCCCCAGCATTTT. The chain joins TRBV2 to TRBJ1-5; D unresolved. Trimming shortened V by 1 base and J by 7 bases, and 5 bases separated the two germline ends. Germline V CDR1 and CDR2: SNHLY, FYNNEI. The length of the CDR3 is 12 residues.

This sequence joins TRBV7-6 and TRBJ2-7; tentative D call: TRBD2 (6 bases). The V gene's germline CDR1 is SGHVS and CDR2 FNYEAQ. The CDR3 is 17 amino acids. The V gene lost 5 bases and the J gene lost 0 bases, with 20 bases spanning the gap. The CDR3 DNA is TGTGCCAGCAGCCGTCCTAAGGGACTTCCGTACTCCTACGAGCAGTACTTC. It codes for CASSRPKGLPYSYEQYF. The full variable domain, completed using reference TRBV7-6 and TRBJ2-7, is GAGVSQSPRYKVTKRGQDVALRCDPISGHVSLYWYRQALGQGPEFLTYFNYEAQQDKSGLPNDRFSAERPEGSISTLTIQRTEQRDSAMYRCASSRPKGLPYSYEQYFGPGTRLTVT.

V and J are TRBV28 and TRBJ1-1, with D uncertain. V lost 8 bases, J lost 2 bases, and 6 bases lay in between. The CDR3 totals 11 residues. The germline V gene encodes CDR1 MDHEN and CDR2 SYDVKM. CDR3 nucleotides: TGTGCCAGCGCAAGAAACACTGAAGCTTTCTTT. Its protein product is CASARNTEAFF.

The chain combines TRBV27 with TRBJ2-7, with a tentative D call TRBD1 (6 bases). The V gene's germline CDR1 is MNHEY and CDR2 SMNVEV (reference sequence). Trimming cost V 4 bases and J 6 bases, with 13 bases left between them. The length of the CDR3 is 13 residues. CDR3 region: CASSWGRGSEQYF. The DNA for the CDR3 is TGTGCCAGCAGTTGGGGCAGGGGTAGCGAGCAGTACTTC.

This clone was counted only a few times. The chain combines TRBV5-4 with TRBJ1-3; tentatively, D is TRBD1 (5 bases). Trimming stripped 2 bases from V and 3 bases from J, with 12 bases between. Germline V CDR1 and CDR2: SGHNT, YYREEE (reference sequence). This CDR3 has 15 amino acids. The CDR3, as DNA: TGTGCCAGCAGCTTACAGACAGACTATGGAAACACCATATATTTT. Its protein is CASSLQTDYGNTIYF. Full variable domain (outside the CDR3, taken from reference TRBV5-4 and TRBJ1-3): ETGVTQSPTHLIKTRGQQVTLRCSSQSGHNTVSWYQQALGQGPQFIFQYYREEENGRGNFPPRFSGLQFPNYSSELNVNALELDDSALYLCASSLQTDYGNTIYFGEGSWLTVV.

This clone appeared once. The rearrangement links TRBV3-1 (or the pseudogene TRBV3-2) to TRBJ1-3; no reliable D call. The CDR3 has 12 amino acids. CDR1 is LGHDT and CDR2 is YNNKEL in the germline V gene (reference sequence). The V and J ends lost 7 bases and 4 bases respectively, with 8 bases between them. The CDR3 loop reads CASTFEGNTIYF. CDR3 sequence (DNA): TGTGCCAGCACCTTCGAGGGAAACACCATATATTTT.

This chain connects TRBV11-3 to TRBJ2-2, with 8 positions matching TRBD1. Germline CDR1 reads SGHNT; CDR2 reads YENEEA. This CDR3 has 15 amino acids. Germline trimming cut 2 bases from V and 6 bases from J; bases unmatched to any gene: 5. CDR3 DNA sequence: TGTGCCAGCAGCTTAAGCCCGACAGGGGCCGGGGAGCTGTTTTTT. As protein: CASSLSPTGAGELFF.

The chain couples TRBV30 to TRBJ1-1, with a weak D call TRBD1 (5 bases). This CDR3 has 15 residues. Per germline, CDR1 GTSNPN and CDR2 SVGIG (reference sequence). Trimming stripped 3 bases from V and 1 base from J, with 15 bases between. The CDR3 is CAWSRTRGANTEAFF. The DNA for the CDR3 is TGTGCCTGGAGCCGGACCCGCGGGGCGAACACTGAAGCTTTCTTT.

This chain links TRBV7-2 with TRBJ1-3, with D perhaps TRBD1 (5 bases). There are 15 residues in the CDR3. From germline, CDR1 is SGHTA and CDR2 FQGNSA. With 0 bases removed from V and 7 bases from J, the gap between germline ends came to 13 bases. CDR3 sequence (DNA): TGTGCCAGCAGCTTAGCTTCCGACAACAGGAACACCATATATTTT. Translated, it gives CASSLASDNRNTIYF.

This clone showed up many times. The genes are TRBV5-1 and TRBJ2-3, with no clear D. The germline V gene encodes CDR1 SGHRS and CDR2 YFSETQ. The CDR3 spans 13 residues. V lost 4 bases and J 2 bases, leaving 8 bases between the germline ends. The CDR3, as DNA: TGCGCCAGCAGCATAGTGCCCACAGATACGCAGTATTTT. It encodes CASSIVPTDTQYF.

The chain's CDR3 is CASSLSGRVFTGELFF. In DNA, the CDR3 is TGTGCCAGCAGCCTTAGCGGGAGGGTCTTCACCGGGGAGCTGTTTTTT. V usage is TRBV2 and J usage is TRBJ2-2, with TRBD2 identical over 11 bases. J lost 4 bases, V lost 6 bases, and 7 bases had no gene match. CDR1 and CDR2 from the germline V gene are SNHLY and FYNNEI. There are 16 residues in the CDR3.

In its sample, this clone was seen once. This chain links TRBV7-9 with TRBJ2-5; D not certain. CDR1 and CDR2 (germline): SEHNR, FQNEAQ (reference sequence). CDR3 length equals 14 residues. Trimming left V 1 base short and J 5 bases short, with 11 bases between. The CDR3 sequence: CASSLGNFGETQYF. CDR3 DNA sequence: TGTGCCAGCAGCTTAGGGAATTTTGGGGAGACCCAGTACTTC.